The following is a T cell receptor beta chain sequence with its context. Its antigen is as yet unknown. CDR1 is SEHNR, CDR2 FQNEAQ, per germline (reference sequence). V gave up 5 bases and J gave up 2 bases, with 10 bases separating them. CDR3 length: 13 amino acids. This specimen comes from a study of Ad26.COV2.S vaccination and SARS-CoV-2 variants. The method was immunoSEQ multiplex PCR; TCRdb's version includes in-frame clones alone and lacks a portion of them. Seen here are around 370,000 clones, about 92% observed once, and the top ten hold about 3.9%. The study's findings and limits: Possibly, TCR breadth and depth analyses underestimated total T cell responses. People who got the vaccine had more spike-specific TCR breadth than people who got placebo. Vaccine and placebo recipients had similar non-spike TCR breadth. Vaccinees reportedly had broad spike-specific CD8+ and CD4+ T cell responses.

This TCR derives from a human donor who had recovered from COVID-19. The rearrangement uses TRBV7-9 and TRBJ2-7; D remains ambiguous. The sequenced sample was peripheral blood, obtained after recovery from COVID-19. The CDR3 is CASSHLSPYEQYF. CDR3 DNA sequence: TGTGCCAGCAGCCACCTGTCTCCCTACGAGCAGTACTTC.